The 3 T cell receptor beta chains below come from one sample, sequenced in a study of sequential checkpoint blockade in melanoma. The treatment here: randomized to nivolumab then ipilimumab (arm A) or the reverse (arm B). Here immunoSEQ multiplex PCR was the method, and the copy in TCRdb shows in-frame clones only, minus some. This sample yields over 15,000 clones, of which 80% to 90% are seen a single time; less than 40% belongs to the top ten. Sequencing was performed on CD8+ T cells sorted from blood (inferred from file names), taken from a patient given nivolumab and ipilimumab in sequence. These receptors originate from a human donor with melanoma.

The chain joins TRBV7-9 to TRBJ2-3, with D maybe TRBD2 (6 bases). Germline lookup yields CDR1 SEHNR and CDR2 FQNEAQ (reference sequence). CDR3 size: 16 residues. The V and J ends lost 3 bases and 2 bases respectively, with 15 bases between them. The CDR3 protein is CASSFPEGPYTDTQYF. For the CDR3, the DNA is TGTGCCAGCAGCTTCCCGGAGGGGCCTTACACAGATACGCAGTATTTT.

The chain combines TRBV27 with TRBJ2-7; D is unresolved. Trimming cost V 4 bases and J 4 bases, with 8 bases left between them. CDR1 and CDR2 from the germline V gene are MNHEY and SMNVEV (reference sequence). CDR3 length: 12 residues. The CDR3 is CASSSPEYEQYF. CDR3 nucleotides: TGTGCCAGCAGTTCCCCGGAGTACGAGCAGTACTTC.

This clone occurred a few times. The CDR3 loop reads CASSPTGNPYEQYF. The CDR3 DNA reads as TGTGCCAGCAGCCCGACAGGGAATCCCTACGAGCAGTACTTC. This sequence joins TRBV7-9 and TRBJ2-7; 7 bases are shared with TRBD1. J was trimmed by 2 bases and V by 5 bases; bases with no gene match: 6. Germline CDR1 and CDR2: SEHNR and FQNEAQ (reference sequence). CDR3 length: 14 amino acids.